The 9 T cell receptor beta chains below come from one sample, sequenced in a study of CD8 T cells in ankylosing spondylitis (dated by TCRdb to the late 2010s). Overall study results and their limits: Blood from ankylosing spondylitis patients appeared to be characterized by a TCR beta motif made up of several highly homologous amino acid variants.

Antigen specificity for these receptors is unknown. Library preparation employed 5' RACE. TCRdb records Illumina HiSeq 2500 as the sequencer. TCRdb reprocessing: public reads trimmed at Q25 with fastp, clones called with MiXCR, in-frame beta chains kept. Rows are unified per CDR3 protein, each entry keeping the most common DNA and genes. The sample table contains 500,000 to 550,000 distinct CDR3 sequences; only one count was recorded for roughly 13% of them. Of the sample, under 7.5% is held by the ten largest clones. The sequenced sample consisted of blood, either unsorted or a sorted T cell fraction (not recorded which). The source is a male donor with ankylosing spondylitis.

This clonotype occurred many times. V is TRBV12-3 or TRBV12-4 and J is TRBJ1-2; D ambiguous. The CDR3 is made up of 15 amino acids. V was shortened by 5 bases and J by 3 bases, with 16 bases between the two germline ends. The CDR3 region has the DNA TGTGCCAGCAGTCTCCGGACCCCCGGGGACTATGGCTACACCTTC. It specifies CASSLRTPGDYGYTF.

CDR3 coding DNA: TGCGCCAGCAGTTTCTGGGGAGACAATGAGCAGTTCTTC. The encoded protein is CASSFWGDNEQFF. V is TRBV5-1 and J is TRBJ2-1; D is perhaps TRBD2 (5 bases). The V end was cut by 5 bases, the J end by 5 bases, with 11 bases between. CDR1 and CDR2 from the germline V gene are SGHRS and YFSETQ. The CDR3 sequence is 13 residues long. The full variable domain, completed using reference TRBV5-1 and TRBJ2-1, is KAGVTQTPRYLIKTRGQQVTLSCSPISGHRSVSWYQQTPGQGLQFLFEYFSETQRNKGNFPGRFSGRQFSNSRSEMNVSTLELGDSALYLCASSFWGDNEQFFGPGTRLTVL.

This clonotype was counted only a few times. The chain is built from TRBV7-9 and TRBJ2-2; D may be TRBD1 or TRBD2 (5 bases each). This CDR3 spans 16 amino acids. Germline lookup yields CDR1 SEHNR and CDR2 FQNEAQ (reference sequence). V was trimmed by 5 bases and J by 1 base, leaving 14 bases between them. This CDR3 reads CASSQYRDGNTGELFF. In nucleotides, the CDR3 is TGTGCCAGCAGCCAATACCGGGACGGGAACACCGGGGAGCTGTTTTTT.

V is TRBV4-2 and J is TRBJ1-3; no clear D gene. Trimming shortened V by 4 bases and J by 0 bases, and 16 bases separated the two germline ends. The germline V gene encodes CDR1 LGHNA and CDR2 YNFKEQ. This CDR3 contains 17 residues. Here the CDR3 reads CASSPDVGLNSGNTIYF. The CDR3 DNA sequence: TGTGCCAGCAGCCCGGACGTGGGGTTAAACTCTGGAAACACCATATATTTT.

This clonotype was counted at least ten times. This sequence joins TRBV29-1 and TRBJ1-5; TRBD1 matches at 7 bases. V dropped 4 bases and J dropped 7; count of bases not matched to a gene: 4. The CDR3 length is 12 residues. Germline V lookup: CDR1 SQVTM, CDR2 ANQGSEA. CDR3 in DNA: TGCAGCGTTGGACAGGGAGGCCAGCCCCAGCATTTT. Protein sequence: CSVGQGGQPQHF.

The gene calls are TRBV12-3 or TRBV12-4 and TRBJ1-5; no reliable D call. The CDR3 has 13 amino acids. The V and J ends lost 0 bases and 8 bases respectively, with 8 bases between them. The CDR3: CASSLAGYEPQHF. CDR3 nucleotide sequence: TGTGCCAGCAGTTTAGCAGGTTACGAGCCCCAGCATTTT.

The J gene is TRBJ2-2, the V gene TRBV12-3 or TRBV12-4, with 7 bases aligning to TRBD2. V shed 3 bases and J 6 bases; nucleotides not matched to a gene: 7. The CDR3 covers 15 residues. The CDR3 protein is CASSFSSGNSGELFF. CDR3 DNA: TGTGCCAGCAGTTTTTCCAGCGGGAATTCCGGGGAGCTGTTTTTT.

This chain joins TRBV20-1 and TRBJ2-5; 8 positions match TRBD2. This CDR3 region has 17 residues. From germline, CDR1 is DFQATT and CDR2 SNEGSKA (reference sequence). CDR3 loop: CCARDLALAGSQETQYF. CDR3 in DNA: TGCTGCGCTAGAGATTTGGCGCTAGCGGGCTCCCAAGAGACCCAGTACTTC.

The chain combines TRBV2 with TRBJ2-1, with TRBD2 matching over 15 bases. Trimming took 6 bases from V and 6 from J; bases not matched to a gene: 0. The CDR3 extends over 14 amino acids. Germline values: CDR1 SNHLY, CDR2 FYNNEI. The CDR3 reads CASRGLAGGNEQFF. The CDR3 region has the DNA TGTGCCAGCAGGGGACTAGCGGGAGGCAATGAGCAGTTCTTC.